A single sample is the source of the 9 T cell receptor beta chains below, sequenced in a study of early T cells in non-severe SARS-CoV-2 infection. TCRdb reprocessed the 5' RACE reads via MiXCR and lists one record per CDR3 protein. The table has about 60,000 distinct CDR3 sequences, roughly 18% seen once. Material: whole blood, obtained at baseline. The receptor set was obtained from an adult who was a healthcare worker with PCR-confirmed SARS-CoV-2 infection or an uninfected control (not recorded which).

The chain combines TRBV12-5 with TRBJ1-1; tentative D call: TRBD1 (6 bases). Trimming removed 0 bases from V and 2 bases from J, with 10 bases in between. This CDR3 is 15 amino acids long. Germline V lookup: CDR1 LGHNT, CDR2 FRNRAP. In DNA form, the CDR3 reads TGTGCTAGTGGTTTGGTTATGGGGGGCAACACTGAAGCTTTCTTT. Translation gives CASGLVMGGNTEAFF. Filled out from reference TRBV12-5 and TRBJ1-1, the complete variable domain reads DARVTQTPRHKVTEMGQEVTMRCQPILGHNTVFWYRQTMMQGLELLAYFRNRAPLDDSGMPKDRFSAEMPDATLATLKIQPSEPRDSAVYFCASGLVMGGNTEAFFGQGTRLTVV.

The chain joins TRBV24-1 to TRBJ1-1; TRBD1 matches at 8 bases. CDR1 is KGHDR and CDR2 is SFDVKD in the germline V gene. V was clipped by 10 bases and J by 1 base; unmatched bases: 7. The CDR3 extends over 14 amino acids. CDR3 protein: CATSGGVGNTEAFF. The CDR3 DNA sequence: TGTGCCACGTCAGGGGGCGTTGGGAACACTGAAGCTTTCTTT.

In its sample, this clonotype was seen many times. The CDR3 coding sequence is TGTGCCAGCAGCGTGGGACTTCCCTCCGGGGAGCTGTTTTTT. This encodes CASSVGLPSGELFF. The gene calls are TRBV9 and TRBJ2-2; D may be TRBD2 (6 bases). CDR3 length: 14 residues. V lost 2 bases and J 6 bases, leaving 11 bases between the germline ends. Germline CDR1 and CDR2: SGDLS and YYNGEE.

The V gene is TRBV11-2, the J gene TRBJ1-3; D may be TRBD1 (5 bases). CDR3 size: 13 residues. Trimming cost V 7 bases and J 6 bases, with 13 bases left between them. Germline assignment: CDR1 SGHAT and CDR2 FQNNGV. In DNA, the CDR3 is TGTGCCAGCACCCTGGGGCCTGAAAACACCATATATTTT. This translates into CASTLGPENTIYF.

There are many counts of this clonotype. This chain links TRBV6-4 with TRBJ2-6, with D hard to call. V was clipped by 2 bases and J by 0 bases, with 2 bases between them. The CDR3 loop spans 14 amino acids. The germline gives CDR1 MRHNA, CDR2 SNTAGT. CDR3 amino acids: CASSDNSGANVLTF. The DNA for the CDR3 is TGTGCCAGCAGTGACAACTCTGGGGCCAACGTCCTGACTTTC.

Only a few counts were recorded for this clonotype. The V and J genes are TRBV18 and TRBJ1-1; no definite D call. V was pared by 5 bases and J by 5 bases, with 15 bases between. Germline V gene sequence: CDR1 KGHSH, CDR2 LQKENI. This CDR3 is 14 amino acids long. This chain's CDR3 is CASSTMDLATEAFF. In DNA, the CDR3 is TGTGCCAGCTCAACCATGGATCTGGCAACTGAAGCTTTCTTT. The full variable domain, rest sourced from reference TRBV18 and TRBJ1-1, is NAGVMQNPRHLVRRRGQEARLRCSPMKGHSHVYWYRQLPEEGLKFMVYLQKENIIDESGMPKERFSAEFPKEGPSILRIQQVVRGDSAAYFCASSTMDLATEAFFGQGTRLTVV.

The sample holds a few counts of this clonotype. The rearrangement joins TRBV14 to TRBJ1-6, with TRBD1 matching over 7 bases. The CDR3 consists of 14 residues. V trimming: 1 base; J trimming: 10 bases; junction bases outside the gene matches: 4. From germline, CDR1 is SGHDN and CDR2 FVKESK. The CDR3 loop reads CASSQGQGRSPLHF. The CDR3 nucleotides are TGTGCCAGCAGCCAAGGACAGGGACGATCACCCCTCCACTTT.

This clonotype was counted at least ten times. V is TRBV11-2 and J is TRBJ2-7; 12 nucleotides line up with TRBD1. Unmatched junction bases numbered 14, after V lost 6 bases and J lost 2 bases. The CDR3 runs to 18 residues. The germline gives CDR1 SGHAT, CDR2 FQNNGV. Here the CDR3 reads CASSHPGTGGARTYEQYF. CDR3 DNA: TGTGCCAGCAGTCATCCCGGGACAGGGGGCGCACGAACCTACGAGCAGTACTTC.

This clonotype occurred many times. The chain uses TRBV6-2 or TRBV6-3 and TRBJ2-7; D remains ambiguous. CDR1 and CDR2 from the germline V gene are MNHEY and SVGEGT. CDR3 size: 12 residues. Trimming cost V 4 bases and J 6 bases, with 10 bases left between them. In DNA, the CDR3 is TGTGCCAGCAGTTTCTACCCTTCCGAGCAGTACTTC. It yields the protein CASSFYPSEQYF.